The clone carrying this T cell receptor beta chain was seen once. Its antigen is not known. With 5 bases clipped from V and 1 base from J, the junction kept 25 bases outside the gene matches. CDR1 is SGHVS, CDR2 FQNEAQ, per germline. The CDR3 consists of 21 residues. The entry originates in a study of PD-1 blockade in mismatch repair-deficient tumors. Study-wide results and limits: Tumor-resident clones, often undetectable pretreatment in blood, expanded then contracted after pembrolizumab.

The method was immunoSEQ multiplex PCR; TCRdb's version includes in-frame clones alone and lacks a portion of them. The table includes 100,000 to 150,000 clones, 88% detected once. The chain is built from TRBV7-8 and TRBJ2-7, with 8 nucleotides matching TRBD2. The sequencing here drew on peripheral blood, taken just under 74 weeks after starting pembrolizumab. The receptor was isolated from an adult with mismatch repair-deficient cancer. The CDR3, as DNA: TGTGCCAGCAGCGTCGGTAGAGAGTGGACCCTTGGGGCTAGCGGGTCCTACGAGCAGTACTTC. Its protein product is CASSVGREWTLGASGSYEQYF.